One and the same sample provided the 23 T cell receptor beta chains below, sequenced in a study of metastatic and nonmetastatic thyroid tumors. Patients were all untreated before their thyroid surgery. TCRdb re-called clones via MiXCR from the PCR reads. Of some 13,000 clones detected, 26% appear once; the ten largest clones hold 15% to 20%. The sequenced sample consisted of tumor tissue. These receptors originate from a female donor with papillary thyroid cancer or a benign thyroid nodule (not recorded which). Some clones in this sample may be carry-over from other donors' samples.

This clone was observed a few times. The chain recombines TRBV20-1 with TRBJ2-7; 10 bases map to TRBD2. Unmatched junction bases numbered 3, after V lost 6 bases and J lost 1 base. Germline CDR1 is DFQATT and CDR2 is SNEGSKA (reference sequence). The CDR3 loop spans 13 amino acids. The CDR3 coding sequence is TGCAGTGCCCCACTAGCGGGGTCCTACGAGCAGTACTTC. Translating gives CSAPLAGSYEQYF.

The chain recombines TRBV18 with TRBJ1-1; D is uncertain. The length of the CDR3 is 13 residues. From germline, CDR1 is KGHSH and CDR2 LQKENI. V was pared by 5 bases and J by 3 bases, with 10 bases between. The CDR3 loop is CASSGSGDTEAFF. DNA of the CDR3: TGTGCCAGCTCAGGCTCTGGGGACACTGAAGCTTTCTTT.

The sample holds many counts of this clone. The chain's CDR3 is CASHYYTGIGANVLTF. In DNA form, the CDR3 reads TGTGCCAGCCACTACTATACAGGGATTGGGGCCAACGTCCTGACTTTC. The V call is TRBV5-8, the J call TRBJ2-6; possible D gene TRBD1, 6 bases. The CDR3 spans 16 residues. V was pared by 7 bases and J by 3 bases, with 17 bases between. Germline CDR1 and CDR2: SGHTS and YDEGEE.

By sample share, this clone is medium-sized. The gene calls are TRBV27 and TRBJ1-2, with 7 bases lining up with TRBD1. J lost 7 bases, V lost 7 bases, and 12 bases had no gene match. The CDR3 length is 14 residues. From germline, CDR1 is MNHEY and CDR2 SMNVEV (reference sequence). The DNA of the CDR3 is TGTGCCAGCACCGGGACAGACGGCTTGGGTGGCTACACCTTC. It encodes CASTGTDGLGGYTF.

This clone is medium-sized (0.01 to 0.1%) by share. The J gene is TRBJ2-3, the V gene TRBV6-4, with D possibly being TRBD2 (7 bases). V lost 4 bases and J lost 8, with 19 bases in between. The CDR3 spans 15 residues. Per the germline V gene, CDR1 is MRHNA and CDR2 is SNTAGT. The CDR3 region has the DNA TGTGCCAGCAGTGCCAGCGGAGGGGGGGCCGTTACGCAGTATTTT. Protein sequence: CASSASGGGAVTQYF.

This clone was observed at least ten times. J is TRBJ2-7 and V is TRBV11-3, with D tentatively TRBD1 (6 bases). Trimming shortened V by 5 bases and J by 3 bases, and 14 bases separated the two germline ends. This CDR3 comprises 14 residues. CDR1 is SGHNT and CDR2 is YENEEA in the germline V gene. In DNA, the CDR3 is TGTGCCAGCAGCCTGGGACACTTGTACTACGAGCAGTACTTC. Its protein is CASSLGHLYYEQYF.

The rearrangement uses TRBV7-2 and TRBJ2-3; D uncertain. With 9 bases removed from V and 6 bases from J, the gap between germline ends came to 16 bases. Germline assignment: CDR1 SGHTA and CDR2 FQGNSA. CDR3 size: 13 residues. The CDR3 protein is CARSPVCWDTQYF. CDR3 nucleotides: TGTGCCAGAAGCCCCGTGTGTTGGGATACGCAGTATTTT.

This clone is categorized as medium-sized. This rearrangement joins TRBV19 to TRBJ2-1; 11 bases match TRBD2. The trim removed 6 bases at V and 12 bases at J, leaving 10 bases unmatched. Germline V gene lookup returns CDR1 LNHDA and CDR2 SQIVND (reference sequence). The CDR3 length is 14 residues. As DNA, the CDR3 is TGTGCCAGTAGCCCGGGACTAGCGGACCGGGGGCAGTTCTTC. This codes for CASSPGLADRGQFF.

A single count supports this clone. For the CDR3, the DNA is TGTGCCAGCAGCCAATTAGGTTACAATGAGCAGTTCTTC. It translates to CASSQLGYNEQFF. The chain links TRBV3-1 to TRBJ2-1; D gene ambiguous. V was pared by 2 bases and J by 4 bases, with 6 bases between. Germline loops: CDR1 LGHDT, CDR2 YNNKEL (reference sequence). The CDR3 is 13 residues long.

This clone was seen only a few times. The V call is TRBV6-4, the J call TRBJ1-1; no definite D call. Germline V gives CDR1 MRHNA, CDR2 SNTAGT. Trimming removed 3 bases from V and 6 bases from J, with 11 bases in between. CDR3 size: 13 residues. CDR3 protein: CASSEVRYPEAFF. In DNA form, the CDR3 reads TGTGCCAGCAGTGAAGTCAGGTATCCTGAAGCTTTCTTT.

This clone came up once. The V and J genes are TRBV30 and TRBJ1-3; perhaps TRBD1 as D (5 bases). In germline, CDR1 is GTSNPN, CDR2 SVGIG (reference sequence). The CDR3 is 14 residues long. The V end lost 3 bases, the J end lost 0 bases, and 9 bases lay between the germline ends. The CDR3 DNA follows: TGTGCCTGGAGCGGAGGGGCCTCTGGAAACACCATATATTTT. Translating gives CAWSGGASGNTIYF.

Concerning this clone: Given the absence of the conserved phenylalanine or tryptophan at the CDR3 end, a read error is likely. The J gene is TRBJ1-5, the V gene TRBV28; D is perhaps TRBD1 (5 bases). The CDR3 is 15 amino acids. V was shortened by 6 bases and J by 4 bases, with 16 bases between the two germline ends. Germline V gene sequence: CDR1 MDHEN, CDR2 SYDVKM. The chain's CDR3 is CASRGRDCNNQPQHL. The CDR3 DNA reads TGTGCCAGCAGGGGGCGGGACTGTAATAATCAGCCCCAGCATCTT.

This clone was picked up a small number of times. The V and J genes are TRBV12-3 or TRBV12-4 and TRBJ2-7; D unclear. The CDR3 sequence is 13 residues long. Trimming took off 4 bases at V and 4 bases at J, with 11 bases between the two ends. This CDR3 is CASSSLALYEQYF. The CDR3 nucleotides read TGTGCCAGCAGTTCGCTGGCACTTTACGAGCAGTACTTC.

In this sample, this clone turned up a few times. One base away lies a much larger clone, so this may be a sequencing read error. The chain links TRBV27 to TRBJ1-5; 7 positions match TRBD1. Per germline, CDR1 MNHEY and CDR2 SMNVEV (reference sequence). V shed 5 bases and J 6 bases; nucleotides not matched to a gene: 7. The CDR3 is 14 amino acids. CDR3 sequence (DNA): TGTGCCAGCAGTAAAGACAGGGTGAGTCAGCCCCAGCATTTT. This gives the protein CASSKDRVSQPQHF.

This sequence joins TRBV6-1 and TRBJ1-1; D is uncertain. CDR1 and CDR2 from the germline V gene are MNHNS and SASEGT. There are 10 residues in the CDR3. DNA for the CDR3: TGTACCACATTGAACACTGAAGCTTTCTTT. This translates into CTTLNTEAFF.

This clone was counted ten times or more. The chain has TRBV7-9 and TRBJ2-7; the D is unclear. Trimming took 0 bases from V and 2 from J, leaving 8 bases between them. Germline CDR1 is SEHNR and CDR2 is FQNEAQ (reference sequence). The CDR3 spans 14 residues. CDR3 amino acids: CASSLAANTYEQYF. The CDR3 nucleotides read TGTGCCAGCAGCTTAGCCGCGAACACCTACGAGCAGTACTTC.

This clone was observed many times. V usage is TRBV7-8 and J usage is TRBJ2-1; D unresolved. The CDR3 consists of 13 residues. Trimming cost V 3 bases and J 8 bases, with 11 bases left between them. From germline, CDR1 is SGHVS and CDR2 FQNEAQ. The CDR3 nucleotides are TGTGCCAGCAGCTTTGGGTTAGGCGATGAGCAGTTCTTC. Its protein product is CASSFGLGDEQFF.

This chain links TRBV11-1 with TRBJ1-1; unclear D gene. This CDR3 is built from 15 residues. Germline V CDR1 and CDR2: SGHAT, FQDESV (reference sequence). V was clipped by 5 bases and J by 1 base, with 14 bases between them. The CDR3 spells CASSLTDGRNTEAFF. Here the CDR3 DNA reads TGTGCCAGCAGCCTCACTGACGGACGGAACACTGAAGCTTTCTTT. The full variable domain, completed using reference TRBV11-1 and TRBJ1-1, is EAEVAQSPRYKITEKSQAVAFWCDPISGHATLYWYRQILGQGPELLVQFQDESVVDDSQLPKDRFSAERLKGVDSTLKIQPAELGDSAMYLCASSLTDGRNTEAFFGQGTRLTVV.

This chain links TRBV20-1 with TRBJ2-3, with 8 nucleotides matching TRBD2. Germline trimming cut 3 bases from V and 3 bases from J; bases unmatched to any gene: 8. The CDR3 is 15 residues long. Germline-derived CDR1 and CDR2 are DFQATT and SNEGSKA (reference sequence). CDR3 residues: CSASFQRGITDTQYF. CDR3 DNA sequence: TGCAGTGCTAGCTTCCAGCGGGGGATTACAGATACGCAGTATTTT.

V and J are TRBV7-7 and TRBJ2-3, with D perhaps TRBD2 (6 bases). Trimming removed 1 base at V and 4 bases at J, with 12 bases between. The CDR3 is made up of 15 amino acids. CDR1 SSHAT and CDR2 FNYEAQ come from the germline V gene (reference sequence). CDR3 sequence: CASSLGLGGSDTQYF. The CDR3 DNA follows: TGTGCCAGCAGCTTAGGGCTCGGGGGTTCAGATACGCAGTATTTT.

This clone has ten or more counts. V is TRBV11-3 and J is TRBJ2-3; D gene unclear. Germline CDR1 reads SGHNT; CDR2 reads YENEEA. The V end was cut by 2 bases, the J end by 6 bases, with 3 bases between. The CDR3 loop spans 11 amino acids. CDR3 protein: CASSLTDTQYF. CDR3 coding DNA: TGTGCCAGCAGCTTAACGGATACGCAGTATTTT.

This clone was counted between two and nine times. The CDR3 DNA reads as TGTGCCAGCAGCTTAGGTAGGGGTGGCACCTACAATGAGCAGTTCTTC. Its translation is CASSLGRGGTYNEQFF. The J gene is TRBJ2-1, the V gene TRBV5-4, with D possibly being TRBD1 (5 bases). The CDR3 is 16 amino acids. Between the trimmed V and J ends, which lost 2 bases and 2 bases, there was a span of 14 bases. Per germline, CDR1 SGHNT and CDR2 YYREEE (reference sequence).

The CDR3 nucleotides read TGCAGTGTTATTACGGGGGGCCCCGTGACAGGGCCTTATGGCTACACCTTC. It is translated as CSVITGGPVTGPYGYTF. The chain joins TRBV20-1 to TRBJ1-2; 7 nucleotides match TRBD1. After removal of 7 bases from V and 5 bases from J, the junction contained 22 bases not matched to a gene. The CDR3 spans 17 residues. The germline V gene has CDR1 DFQATT and CDR2 SNEGSKA (reference sequence).